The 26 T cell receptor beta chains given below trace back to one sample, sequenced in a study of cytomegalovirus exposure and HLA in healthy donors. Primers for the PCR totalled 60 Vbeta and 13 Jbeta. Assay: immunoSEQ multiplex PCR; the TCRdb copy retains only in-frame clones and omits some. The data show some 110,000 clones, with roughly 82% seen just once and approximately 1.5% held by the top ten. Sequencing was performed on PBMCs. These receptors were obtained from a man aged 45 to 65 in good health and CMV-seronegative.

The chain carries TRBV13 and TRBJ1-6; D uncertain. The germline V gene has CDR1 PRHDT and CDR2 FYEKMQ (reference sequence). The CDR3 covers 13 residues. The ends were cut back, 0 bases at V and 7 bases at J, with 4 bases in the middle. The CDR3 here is CASSLGRNSPLHF. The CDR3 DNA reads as TGTGCCAGCAGCTTAGGGCGGAATTCACCCCTCCACTTT.

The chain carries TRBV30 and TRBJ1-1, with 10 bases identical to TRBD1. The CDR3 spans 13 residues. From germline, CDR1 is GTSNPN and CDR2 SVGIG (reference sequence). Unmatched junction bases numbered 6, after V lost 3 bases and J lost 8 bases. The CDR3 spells CAWRGTGAGEAFF. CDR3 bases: TGTGCCTGGAGGGGGACAGGGGCGGGCGAAGCTTTCTTT.

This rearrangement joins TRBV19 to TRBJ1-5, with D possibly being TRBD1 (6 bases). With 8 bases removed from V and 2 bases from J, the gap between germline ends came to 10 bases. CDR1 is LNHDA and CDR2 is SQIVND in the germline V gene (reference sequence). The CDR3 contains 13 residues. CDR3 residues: CASHRDGNQPQHF. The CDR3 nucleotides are TGTGCCAGTCACAGGGATGGCAATCAGCCCCAGCATTTT.

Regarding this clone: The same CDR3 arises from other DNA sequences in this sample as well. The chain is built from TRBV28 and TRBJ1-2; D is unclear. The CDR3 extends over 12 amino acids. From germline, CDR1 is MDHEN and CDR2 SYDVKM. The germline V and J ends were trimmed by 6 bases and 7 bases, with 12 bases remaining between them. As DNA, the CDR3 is TGTGCCAGCAGCTTGAGGCCGGCTGGCTACACCTTC. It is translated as CASSLRPAGYTF.

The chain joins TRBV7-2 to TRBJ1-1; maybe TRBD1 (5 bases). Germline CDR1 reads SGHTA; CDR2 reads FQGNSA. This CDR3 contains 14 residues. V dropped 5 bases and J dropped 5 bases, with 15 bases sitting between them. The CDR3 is CASSRAGGGTEAFF. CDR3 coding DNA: TGTGCCAGCAGCCGCGCGGGGGGAGGAACTGAAGCTTTCTTT. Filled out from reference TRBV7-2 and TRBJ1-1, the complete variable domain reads GAGVSQSPSNKVTEKGKDVELRCDPISGHTALYWYRQSLGQGLEFLIYFQGNSAPDKSGLPSDRFSAERTGGSVSTLTIQRTQQEDSAVYLCASSRAGGGTEAFFGQGTRLTVV.

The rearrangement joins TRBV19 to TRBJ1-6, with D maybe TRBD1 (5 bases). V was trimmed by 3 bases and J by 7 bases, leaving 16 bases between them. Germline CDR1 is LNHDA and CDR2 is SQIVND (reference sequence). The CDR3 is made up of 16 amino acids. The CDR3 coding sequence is TGTGCCAGTAGTATCCAGGGTGATGCCCCGAATTCACCCCTCCACTTT. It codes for CASSIQGDAPNSPLHF.

The CDR3 region is CAWSIQVSNQPQHF. DNA of the CDR3: TGTGCCTGGAGCATACAGGTTAGCAATCAGCCCCAGCATTTT. V and J are TRBV30 and TRBJ1-5; TRBD1 might be the D (5 bases). Germline assignment: CDR1 GTSNPN and CDR2 SVGIG (reference sequence). CDR3 length equals 14 residues. Trimming removed 3 bases from V and 0 bases from J, with 9 bases in between.

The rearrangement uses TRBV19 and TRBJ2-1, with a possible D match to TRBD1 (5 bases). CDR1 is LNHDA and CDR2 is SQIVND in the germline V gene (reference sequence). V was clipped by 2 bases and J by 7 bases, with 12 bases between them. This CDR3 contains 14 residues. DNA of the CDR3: TGTGCCAGTAGTATAACAATGGGGCGGAATGAGCAGTTCTTC. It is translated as CASSITMGRNEQFF.

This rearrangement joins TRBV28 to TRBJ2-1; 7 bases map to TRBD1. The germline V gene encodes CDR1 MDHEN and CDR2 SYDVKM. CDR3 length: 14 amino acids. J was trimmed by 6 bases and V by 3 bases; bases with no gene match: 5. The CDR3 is CASSFTDRSNEQFF. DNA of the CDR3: TGTGCCAGCAGTTTTACGGACAGGTCCAATGAGCAGTTCTTC.

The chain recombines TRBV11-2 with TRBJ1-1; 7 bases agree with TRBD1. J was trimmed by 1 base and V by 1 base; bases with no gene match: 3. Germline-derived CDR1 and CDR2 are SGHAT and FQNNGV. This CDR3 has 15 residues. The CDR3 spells CASSLGTGRNTEAFF. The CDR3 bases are TGTGCCAGCAGCTTAGGGACAGGTAGGAACACTGAAGCTTTCTTT.

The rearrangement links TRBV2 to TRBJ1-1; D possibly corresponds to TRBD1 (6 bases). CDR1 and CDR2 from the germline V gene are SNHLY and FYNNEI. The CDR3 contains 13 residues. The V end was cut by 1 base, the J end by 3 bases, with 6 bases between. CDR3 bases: TGTGCCAGCAGTGAAGGGACAGACACTGAAGCTTTCTTT. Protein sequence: CASSEGTDTEAFF. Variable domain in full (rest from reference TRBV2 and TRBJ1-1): EPEVTQTPSHQVTQMGQEVILRCVPISNHLYFYWYRQILGQKVEFLVSFYNNEISEKSEIFDDQFSVERPDGSNFTLKIRSTKLEDSAMYFCASSEGTDTEAFFGQGTRLTVV.

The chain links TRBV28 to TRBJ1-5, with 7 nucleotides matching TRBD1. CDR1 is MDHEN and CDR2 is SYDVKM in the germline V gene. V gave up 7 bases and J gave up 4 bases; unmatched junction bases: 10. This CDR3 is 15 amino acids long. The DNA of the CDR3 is TGTGCCAGCACCCGAGGTAGGGGGCGGAATCAGCCCCAGCATTTT. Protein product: CASTRGRGRNQPQHF. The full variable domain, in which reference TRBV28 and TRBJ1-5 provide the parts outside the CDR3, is DVKVTQSSRYLVKRTGEKVFLECVQDMDHENMFWYRQDPGLGLRLIYFSYDVKMKEKGDIPEGYSVSREKKERFSLILESASTNQTSMYLCASTRGRGRNQPQHFGDGTRLSIL.

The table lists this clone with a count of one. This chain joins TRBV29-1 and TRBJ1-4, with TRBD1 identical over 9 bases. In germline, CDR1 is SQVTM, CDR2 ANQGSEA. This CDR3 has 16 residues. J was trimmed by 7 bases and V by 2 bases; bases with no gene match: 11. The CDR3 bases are TGCAGCGTTGAACAAGTCCCGGGACAGGGTGGTGAAAAACTGTTTTTT. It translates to CSVEQVPGQGGEKLFF.

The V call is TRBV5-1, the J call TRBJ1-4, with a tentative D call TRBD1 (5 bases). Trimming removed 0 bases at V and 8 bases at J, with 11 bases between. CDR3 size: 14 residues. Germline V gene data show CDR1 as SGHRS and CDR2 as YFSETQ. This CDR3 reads CASSLAGEQEKLFF. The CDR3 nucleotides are TGCGCCAGCAGCTTGGCGGGGGAACAAGAAAAACTGTTTTTT.

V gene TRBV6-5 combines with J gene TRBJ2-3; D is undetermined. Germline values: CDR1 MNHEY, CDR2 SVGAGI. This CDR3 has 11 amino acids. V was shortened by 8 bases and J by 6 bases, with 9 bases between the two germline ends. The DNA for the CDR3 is TGTGCCAGCTACAAACCCGATACGCAGTATTTT. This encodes CASYKPDTQYF.

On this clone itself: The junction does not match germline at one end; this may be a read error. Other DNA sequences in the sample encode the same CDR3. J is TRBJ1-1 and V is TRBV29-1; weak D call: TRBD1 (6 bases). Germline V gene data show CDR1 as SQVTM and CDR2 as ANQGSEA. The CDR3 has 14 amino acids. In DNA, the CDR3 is TGCAGCGTTGAAGGGGGTCGGGGGGGCACTGAAGCCTTCTTT. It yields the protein CSVEGGRGGTEAFF.

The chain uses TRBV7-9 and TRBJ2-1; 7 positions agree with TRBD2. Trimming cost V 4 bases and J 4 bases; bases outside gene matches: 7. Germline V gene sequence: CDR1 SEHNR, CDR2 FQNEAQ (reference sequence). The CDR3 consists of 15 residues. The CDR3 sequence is CASSSGGTTYNEQFF. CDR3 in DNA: TGTGCCAGCAGCTCTGGCGGGACTACTTACAATGAGCAGTTCTTC.

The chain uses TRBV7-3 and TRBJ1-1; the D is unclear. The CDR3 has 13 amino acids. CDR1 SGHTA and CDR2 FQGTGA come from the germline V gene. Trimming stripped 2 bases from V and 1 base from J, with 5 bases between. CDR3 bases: TGTGCCAGCAGCTTAGGCCGGAACACTGAAGCTTTCTTT. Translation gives CASSLGRNTEAFF.

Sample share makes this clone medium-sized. Here the CDR3 reads CASSDEMWDFARDTEAFF. The CDR3 nucleotides read TGCGCCAGCAGCGATGAAATGTGGGACTTCGCGAGGGACACTGAAGCTTTCTTT. The chain uses TRBV5-1 and TRBJ1-1; maybe TRBD1 (5 bases). The length of the CDR3 is 18 residues. V was trimmed by 4 bases and J by 3 bases, leaving 25 bases between them. The germline gives CDR1 SGHRS, CDR2 YFSETQ.

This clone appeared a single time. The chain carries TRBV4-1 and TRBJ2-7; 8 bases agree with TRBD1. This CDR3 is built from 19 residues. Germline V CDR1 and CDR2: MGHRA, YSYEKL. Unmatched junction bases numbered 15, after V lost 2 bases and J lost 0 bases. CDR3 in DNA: TGCGCCAGCAGCCAACCATACCGGGACAGGCCGAGGAGCTCCTACGAGCAGTACTTC. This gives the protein CASSQPYRDRPRSSYEQYF.

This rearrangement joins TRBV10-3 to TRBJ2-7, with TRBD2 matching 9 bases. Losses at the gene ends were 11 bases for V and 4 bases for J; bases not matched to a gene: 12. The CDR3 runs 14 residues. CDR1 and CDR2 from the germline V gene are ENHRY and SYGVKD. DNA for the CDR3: TGTGCCGTCCGAAGGCTAGCGGGGACGTACGAGCAGTACTTC. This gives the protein CAVRRLAGTYEQYF.

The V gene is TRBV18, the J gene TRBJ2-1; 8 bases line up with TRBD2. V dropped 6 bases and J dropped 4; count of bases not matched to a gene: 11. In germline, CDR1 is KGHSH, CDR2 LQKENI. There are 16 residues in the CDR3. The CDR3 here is CASSIKSGGNYNEQFF. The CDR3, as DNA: TGTGCCAGCTCGATTAAATCGGGGGGGAATTACAATGAGCAGTTCTTC.

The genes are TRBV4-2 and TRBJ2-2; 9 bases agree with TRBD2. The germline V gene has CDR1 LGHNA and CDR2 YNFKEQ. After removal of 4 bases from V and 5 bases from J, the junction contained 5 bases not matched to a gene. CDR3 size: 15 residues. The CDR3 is CASSPAGGQTGELFF. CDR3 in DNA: TGTGCCAGCAGCCCCGCGGGGGGGCAAACCGGGGAGCTGTTTTTT.

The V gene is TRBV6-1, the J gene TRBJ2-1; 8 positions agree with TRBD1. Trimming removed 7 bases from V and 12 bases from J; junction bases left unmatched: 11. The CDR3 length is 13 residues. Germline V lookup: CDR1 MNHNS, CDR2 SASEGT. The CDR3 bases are TGTGCCAGCACTTTGGACAGGGATGAGGTGCAGTTCTTC. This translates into CASTLDRDEVQFF.

The CDR3 region is CASSLDGGHDGYTF. CDR3 in DNA: TGCGCCAGCAGCTTGGATGGGGGCCACGATGGCTACACCTTC. The chain links TRBV5-1 to TRBJ1-2, with a possible D match to TRBD1 (6 bases). V was clipped by 0 bases and J by 6 bases, with 12 bases between them. The germline gives CDR1 SGHRS, CDR2 YFSETQ. The CDR3 is made up of 14 amino acids.

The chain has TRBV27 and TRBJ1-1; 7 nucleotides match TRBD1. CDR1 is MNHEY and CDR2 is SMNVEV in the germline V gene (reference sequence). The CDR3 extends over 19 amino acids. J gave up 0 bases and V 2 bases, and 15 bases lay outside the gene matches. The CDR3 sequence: CASSLTRFYRGGMNTEAFF. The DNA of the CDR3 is TGTGCCAGCAGTTTAACCCGGTTCTACAGGGGCGGGATGAACACTGAAGCTTTCTTT.